The TCR beta chain under discussion was sequenced for a study of T cells in women clearing cervical HPV infection. The CDR3 runs to 15 residues. As to this clone: Its antigen is still unknown. The read falls 3 residues short of the CDR3 end, and the missing part is taken from the germline J gene.

Assay used: immunoSEQ multiplex PCR; TCRdb lists only in-frame clones, some missing. The table for this sample gives under 40,000 clones. Study observations and caveats: CIN3+ cases had significantly higher TCR repertoire richness than controls, but evenness did not differ. Richness differences could reflect unmeasured T-cell content per sample.

The source is a woman between 18 and 70 years old with a cervical HPV16 infection that either progressed to CIN3+ or cleared (not recorded which). The J gene is TRBJ1-2, the V gene TRBV12-3 or TRBV12-4; weak D call: TRBD1 (6 bases). The sequencing sample was made of blood buffy coat. Partial CDR3 DNA: TGTGCCAGCAGTTTCTTTGGGGGCGGGCTGAGAGGC. It specifies CASSFFGGGLRG. The whole CDR3 protein reads CASSFFGGGLRGYTF.